One sample yielded the 9 T cell receptor beta chains listed below, sequenced in a study of Graves' ophthalmopathy and Graves' hyperthyroidism. The study amplified TCR beta CDR3 regions using RNA transcripts. First-round RT-PCR with HTBI primers preceded a second-round multiplex PCR. A single record per CDR3 protein comes from TCRdb applying MiXCR to the multiplex PCR reads. Among around 400,000 distinct CDR3 sequences listed, under 25% were seen once. The specimen was peripheral blood. These receptors were obtained from a young woman with stable Graves' hyperthyroidism.

This clonotype was picked up many times. This chain links TRBV20-1 with TRBJ1-6; D possibly corresponds to TRBD1 (6 bases). This CDR3 region has 13 residues. CDR1 is DFQATT and CDR2 is SNEGSKA in the germline V gene (reference sequence). With 6 bases removed from V and 6 bases from J, the gap between germline ends came to 12 bases. CDR3 nucleotides: TGCAGTGCGGAAGGGACACCTAATTCACCCCTCCACTTT. Amino acid sequence: CSAEGTPNSPLHF.

This clonotype was detected ten times or more. The V call is TRBV28, the J call TRBJ1-2; tentative D call: TRBD1 (5 bases). CDR3 size: 14 residues. Trimming pared 3 bases from V and 0 bases from J, leaving 8 bases between. The germline gives CDR1 MDHEN, CDR2 SYDVKM. The CDR3 loop is CASSLGGSNYGYTF. The CDR3 DNA reads as TGTGCCAGCAGTTTGGGGGGATCTAACTATGGCTACACCTTC.

The V and J genes are TRBV18 and TRBJ1-2; 7 bases line up with TRBD1. The length of the CDR3 is 15 residues. The junction had 5 bases not matched to a gene; V was cut back by 2 bases and J by 2 bases. Germline V gene data show CDR1 as KGHSH and CDR2 as LQKENI. The CDR3 nucleotides are TGTGCCAGCTCACCAGGACAGGACTACAACTATGGCTACACCTTC. It is translated as CASSPGQDYNYGYTF.

This clonotype was found many times. CDR3: CASSQDLPGGFTEAFF. The CDR3 DNA reads TGTGCCAGCAGCCAAGATCTCCCAGGGGGCTTCACTGAAGCTTTCTTT. The V and J genes are TRBV14 and TRBJ1-1, with 8 bases matching TRBD1. The germline CDR1 and CDR2 sequences are SGHDN and FVKESK. V gave up 0 bases and J gave up 4 bases; unmatched junction bases: 7. The CDR3 spans 16 residues.

As regards this clonotype: One base away lies a much larger clone, so this may be a sequencing read error. This sequence joins TRBV20-1 and TRBJ2-5, with D perhaps TRBD2 (7 bases). CDR1 and CDR2 (germline): DFQATT, SNEGSKA (reference sequence). The CDR3 length is 16 residues. CDR3 region: CSLNRGADPHTETRYF. CDR3 nucleotides: TGCAGTCTTAACCGGGGGGCAGATCCCCACACAGAGACCCGGTACTTC.

About this clonotype: In this CDR3 the conserved last residue, phenylalanine or tryptophan, is missing, so a read error is likely. V and J are TRBV6-1 and TRBJ2-7, with TRBD2 identical over 8 bases. V trimming: 8 bases; J trimming: 4 bases; junction bases outside the gene matches: 7. Germline CDR1 MNHNS, CDR2 SASEGT. There are 13 residues in the CDR3. The CDR3 DNA sequence: TGTGCCAGCGCGCAGCGGGGGACTTACGAGCAGTACTCC. It yields the protein CASAQRGTYEQYS.

There are a few counts of this clonotype. The chain couples TRBV5-1 to TRBJ2-2, with TRBD1 identical over 11 bases. The V segment lost 2 bases and the J segment 7 bases; nucleotides outside the gene matches: 7. CDR1 is SGHRS and CDR2 is YFSETQ in the germline V gene. The CDR3 consists of 16 residues. The CDR3 here is CASSLGQGASIGELFF. In nucleotides, the CDR3 is TGCGCCAGCAGCTTAGGACAGGGGGCGTCCATCGGGGAGCTGTTTTTT.

Regarding this clonotype: This may arise from a read error, as a much more abundant clone is one base away. J is TRBJ1-1 and V is TRBV10-1; D remains unclear. The CDR3 is 12 residues long. From germline, CDR1 is WNHNN and CDR2 SYGVQD (reference sequence). The CDR3 DNA reads as TGCGCCAGCAGTGGGGAAGGCGGAGAAGCTTGCTTT. Encoded protein: CASSGEGGEACF.

This clonotype was seen ten or more times. The chain couples TRBV7-9 to TRBJ1-5; TRBD1 is a possible D gene (6 bases). With 6 bases removed from V and 0 bases from J, the gap between germline ends came to 12 bases. Per the germline V gene, CDR1 is SEHNR and CDR2 is FQNEAQ (reference sequence). The CDR3 covers 15 residues. The CDR3 sequence is CASSDRGGSNQPQHF. The CDR3 nucleotides read TGTGCCAGCAGTGACCGAGGGGGTAGCAATCAGCCCCAGCATTTT. Full variable domain (outside the CDR3, taken from reference TRBV7-9 and TRBJ1-5): DTGVSQNPRHKITKRGQNVTFRCDPISEHNRLYWYRQTLGQGPEFLTYFQNEAQLEKSRLLSDRFSAERPKGSFSTLEIQRTEQGDSAMYLCASSDRGGSNQPQHFGDGTRLSIL.